One sample yielded the 8 T cell receptor beta chains listed below, sequenced in a study of T cells after yellow fever vaccination. TCRdb called the 5' RACE reads again in MiXCR, with one record for every CDR3 protein. Altogether hundreds of thousands of distinct CDR3 sequences are present, roughly 19% being singletons, with the ten largest covering approximately 15%. The sample in question was PBMCs, obtained 15 days after the yellow fever booster vaccination. These receptors all come from a man between 25 and 39 years old who received the YFV17D yellow fever vaccine.

This clonotype was seen repeatedly, ten times or more. The gene calls are TRBV25-1 and TRBJ2-3; 10 bases align to TRBD1. This CDR3 is 13 amino acids long. The germline gives CDR1 MGHDK, CDR2 SYGVNS. The J segment lost 10 bases and the V segment lost 6 bases, leaving 7 bases of the junction unmatched. This CDR3 reads CASSSRDRGPQYF. CDR3 coding DNA: TGTGCCAGCAGCTCCCGGGACAGGGGACCGCAGTATTTT.

The chain couples TRBV10-3 to TRBJ2-5, with TRBD2 matching over 8 bases. V trimming: 7 bases; J trimming: 3 bases; junction bases outside the gene matches: 16. Germline V gene data show CDR1 as ENHRY and CDR2 as SYGVKD. The CDR3 covers 17 residues. CDR3 DNA: TGTGCCATCATGGCGGCTAGCGGGCGAGGCAACGAAGAGACCCAGTACTTC. Its translation: CAIMAASGRGNEETQYF.

The chain uses TRBV28 and TRBJ2-7; no reliable D call. The length of the CDR3 is 12 residues. Trimming left V 3 bases short and J 7 bases short, with 10 bases between. CDR1 is MDHEN, CDR2 SYDVKM, per germline. The CDR3 reads CASSFSVREQYF. The CDR3 DNA is TGTGCCAGCAGTTTTTCTGTCCGGGAGCAGTACTTC.

The table lists this clonotype with a few counts. The rearrangement uses TRBV2 and TRBJ1-5, with D uncertain. V dropped 6 bases and J dropped 4 bases, with 10 bases sitting between them. Germline V gene data show CDR1 as SNHLY and CDR2 as FYNNEI. This CDR3 spans 13 amino acids. CDR3 bases: TGTGCCAGCAGGAGGGAGTTTAATCAGCCCCAGCATTTT. Translating it yields CASRREFNQPQHF.

The chain has TRBV5-4 and TRBJ2-6; TRBD1 matches at 11 bases. The CDR3 loop spans 18 amino acids. V dropped 0 bases and J dropped 3; count of bases not matched to a gene: 5. Germline lookup yields CDR1 SGHNT and CDR2 YYREEE (reference sequence). CDR3 nucleotides: TGTGCCAGCAGCTTGGGGACAGGGGGCGTGCTTGGGGCCAACGTCCTGACTTTC. It specifies CASSLGTGGVLGANVLTF.

The chain combines TRBV11-2 with TRBJ2-3; D call uncertain. The CDR3 contains 13 residues. The germline CDR1 and CDR2 sequences are SGHAT and FQNNGV. V was shortened by 7 bases and J by 1 base, with 9 bases between the two germline ends. CDR3: CASTPARTDTQYF. Here the CDR3 DNA reads TGTGCCAGCACCCCGGCGCGCACAGATACGCAGTATTTT.

The rearrangement uses TRBV12-3 or TRBV12-4 and TRBJ2-5; either TRBD1 or TRBD2 may fit D (5 bases each). CDR3 length: 15 residues. V gave up 5 bases and J gave up 3 bases, with 16 bases separating them. This CDR3 reads CASSLSGPTKETQYF. In DNA, the CDR3 is TGTGCCAGCAGTCTATCGGGACCGACGAAAGAGACCCAGTACTTC.

The chain combines TRBV3-1 with TRBJ1-6; D gene ambiguous. The CDR3 totals 16 residues. Germline assignment: CDR1 LGHDT and CDR2 YNNKEL (reference sequence). The ends were cut back, 4 bases at V and 0 bases at J, with 10 bases in the middle. The CDR3 is CASSLGPVSYNSPLHF. The CDR3 coding sequence is TGTGCCAGCAGCCTCGGGCCCGTCTCCTATAATTCACCCCTCCACTTT. Full variable domain (remainder filled in from reference TRBV3-1 and TRBJ1-6): DTAVSQTPKYLVTQMGNDKSIKCEQNLGHDTMYWYKQDSKKFLKIMFSYNNKELIINETVPNRFSPKSPDKAHLNLHINSLELGDSAVYFCASSLGPVSYNSPLHFGNGTRLTVT.